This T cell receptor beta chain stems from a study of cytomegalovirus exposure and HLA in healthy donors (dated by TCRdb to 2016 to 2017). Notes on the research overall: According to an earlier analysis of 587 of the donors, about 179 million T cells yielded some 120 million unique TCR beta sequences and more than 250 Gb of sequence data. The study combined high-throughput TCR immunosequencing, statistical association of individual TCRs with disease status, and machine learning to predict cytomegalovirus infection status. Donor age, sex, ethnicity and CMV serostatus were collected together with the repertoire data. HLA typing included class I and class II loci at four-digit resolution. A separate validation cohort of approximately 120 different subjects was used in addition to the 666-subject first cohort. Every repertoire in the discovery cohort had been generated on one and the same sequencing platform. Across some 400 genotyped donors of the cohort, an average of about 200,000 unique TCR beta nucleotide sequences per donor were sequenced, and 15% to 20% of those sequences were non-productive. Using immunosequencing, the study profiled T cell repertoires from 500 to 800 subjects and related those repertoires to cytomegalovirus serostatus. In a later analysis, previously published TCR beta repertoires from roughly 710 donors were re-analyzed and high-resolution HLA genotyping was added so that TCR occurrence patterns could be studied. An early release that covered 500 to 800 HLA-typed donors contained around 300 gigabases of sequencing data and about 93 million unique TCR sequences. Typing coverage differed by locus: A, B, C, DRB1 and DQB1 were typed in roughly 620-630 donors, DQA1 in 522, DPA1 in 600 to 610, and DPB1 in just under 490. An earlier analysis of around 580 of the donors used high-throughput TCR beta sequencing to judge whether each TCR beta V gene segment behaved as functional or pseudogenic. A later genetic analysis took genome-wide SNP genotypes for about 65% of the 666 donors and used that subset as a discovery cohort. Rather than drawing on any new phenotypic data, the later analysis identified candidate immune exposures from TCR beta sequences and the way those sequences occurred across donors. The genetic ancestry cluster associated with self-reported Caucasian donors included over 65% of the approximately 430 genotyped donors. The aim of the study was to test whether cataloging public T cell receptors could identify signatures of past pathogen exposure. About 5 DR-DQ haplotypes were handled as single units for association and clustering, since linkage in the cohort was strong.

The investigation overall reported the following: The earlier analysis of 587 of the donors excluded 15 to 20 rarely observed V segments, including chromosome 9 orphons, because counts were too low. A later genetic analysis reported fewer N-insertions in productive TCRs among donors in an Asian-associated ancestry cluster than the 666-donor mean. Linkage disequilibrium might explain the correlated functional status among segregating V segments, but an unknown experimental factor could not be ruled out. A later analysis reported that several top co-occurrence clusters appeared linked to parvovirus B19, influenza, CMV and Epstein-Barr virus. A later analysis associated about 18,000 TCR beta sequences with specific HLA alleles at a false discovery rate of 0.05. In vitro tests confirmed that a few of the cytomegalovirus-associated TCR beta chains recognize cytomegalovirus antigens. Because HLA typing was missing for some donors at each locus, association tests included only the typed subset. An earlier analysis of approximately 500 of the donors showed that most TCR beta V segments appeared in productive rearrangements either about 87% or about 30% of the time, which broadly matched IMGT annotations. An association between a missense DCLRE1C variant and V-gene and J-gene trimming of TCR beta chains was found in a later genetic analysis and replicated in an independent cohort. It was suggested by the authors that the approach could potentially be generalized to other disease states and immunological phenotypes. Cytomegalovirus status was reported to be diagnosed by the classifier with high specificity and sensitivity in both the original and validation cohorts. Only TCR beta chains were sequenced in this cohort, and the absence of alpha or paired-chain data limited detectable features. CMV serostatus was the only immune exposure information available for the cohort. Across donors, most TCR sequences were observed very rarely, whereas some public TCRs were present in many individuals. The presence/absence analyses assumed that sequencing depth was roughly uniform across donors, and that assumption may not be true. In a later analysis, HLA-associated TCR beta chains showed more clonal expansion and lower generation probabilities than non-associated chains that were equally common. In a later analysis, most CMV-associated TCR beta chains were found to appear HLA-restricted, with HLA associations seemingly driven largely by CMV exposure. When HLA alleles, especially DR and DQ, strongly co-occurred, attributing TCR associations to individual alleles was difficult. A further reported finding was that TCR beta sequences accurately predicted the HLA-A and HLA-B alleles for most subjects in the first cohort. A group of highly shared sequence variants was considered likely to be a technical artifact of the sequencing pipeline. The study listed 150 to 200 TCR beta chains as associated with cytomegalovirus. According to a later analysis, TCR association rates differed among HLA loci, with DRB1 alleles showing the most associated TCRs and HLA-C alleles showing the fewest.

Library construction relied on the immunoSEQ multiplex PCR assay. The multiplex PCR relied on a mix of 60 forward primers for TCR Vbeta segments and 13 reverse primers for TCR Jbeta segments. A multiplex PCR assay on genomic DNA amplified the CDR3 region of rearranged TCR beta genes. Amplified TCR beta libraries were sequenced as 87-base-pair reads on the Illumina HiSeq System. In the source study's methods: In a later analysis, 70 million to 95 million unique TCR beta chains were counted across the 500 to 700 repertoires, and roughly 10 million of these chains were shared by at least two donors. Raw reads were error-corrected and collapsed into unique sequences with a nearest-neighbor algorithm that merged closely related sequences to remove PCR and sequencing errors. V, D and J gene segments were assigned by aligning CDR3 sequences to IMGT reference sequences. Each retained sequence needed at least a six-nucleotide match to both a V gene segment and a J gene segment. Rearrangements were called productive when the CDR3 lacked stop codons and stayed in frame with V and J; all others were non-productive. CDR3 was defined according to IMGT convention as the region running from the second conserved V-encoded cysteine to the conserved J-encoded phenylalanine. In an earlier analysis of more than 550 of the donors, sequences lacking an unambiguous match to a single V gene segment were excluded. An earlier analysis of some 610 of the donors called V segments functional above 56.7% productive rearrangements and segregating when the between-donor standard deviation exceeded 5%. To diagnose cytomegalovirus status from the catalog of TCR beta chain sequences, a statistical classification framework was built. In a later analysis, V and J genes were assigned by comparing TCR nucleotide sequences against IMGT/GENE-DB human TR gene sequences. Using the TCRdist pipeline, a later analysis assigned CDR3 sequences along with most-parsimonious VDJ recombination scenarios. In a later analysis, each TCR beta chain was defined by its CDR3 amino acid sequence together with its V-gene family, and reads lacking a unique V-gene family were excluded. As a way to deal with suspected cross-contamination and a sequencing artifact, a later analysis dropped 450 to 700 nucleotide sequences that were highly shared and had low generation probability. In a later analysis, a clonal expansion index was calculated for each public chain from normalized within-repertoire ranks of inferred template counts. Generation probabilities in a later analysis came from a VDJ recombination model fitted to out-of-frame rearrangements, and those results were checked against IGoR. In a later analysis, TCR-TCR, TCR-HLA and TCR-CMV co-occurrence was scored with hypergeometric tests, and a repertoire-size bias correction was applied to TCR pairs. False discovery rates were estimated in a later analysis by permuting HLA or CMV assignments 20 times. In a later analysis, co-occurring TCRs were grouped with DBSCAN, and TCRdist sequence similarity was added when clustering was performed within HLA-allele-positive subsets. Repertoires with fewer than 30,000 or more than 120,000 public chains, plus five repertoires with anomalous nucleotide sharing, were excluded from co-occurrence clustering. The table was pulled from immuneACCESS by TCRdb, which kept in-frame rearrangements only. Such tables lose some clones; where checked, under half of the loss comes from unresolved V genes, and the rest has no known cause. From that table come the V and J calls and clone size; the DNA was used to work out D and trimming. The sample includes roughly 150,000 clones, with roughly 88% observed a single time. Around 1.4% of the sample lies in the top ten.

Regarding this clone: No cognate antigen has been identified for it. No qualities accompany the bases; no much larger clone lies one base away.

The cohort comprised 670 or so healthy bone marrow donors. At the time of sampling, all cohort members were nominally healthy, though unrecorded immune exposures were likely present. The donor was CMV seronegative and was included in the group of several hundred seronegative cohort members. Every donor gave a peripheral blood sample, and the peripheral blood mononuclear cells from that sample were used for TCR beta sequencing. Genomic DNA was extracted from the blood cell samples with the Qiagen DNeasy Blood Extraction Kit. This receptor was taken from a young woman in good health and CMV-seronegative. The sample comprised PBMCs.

The CDR3 protein sequence reads: CASSLGRSGGTNEKLFF. The nucleotides read TGTGCCAGCAGCTTAGGGCGAAGCGGGGGAACTAATGAAAAACTGTTTTTT. In this chain, TRBV11-3 is recombined with TRBJ1-4; D gene: possibly TRBD1, on 5 matching bases. V loses 1 base, J loses 1 base, and the germline ends lie 13 bases apart. The CDR3 covers 17 residues, taking in both the cysteine and the phenylalanine. The CDR3 DNA has 51 bases and is translated from base 1. Reading the germline V gene gives CDR1 SGHNT and CDR2 YENEEA.